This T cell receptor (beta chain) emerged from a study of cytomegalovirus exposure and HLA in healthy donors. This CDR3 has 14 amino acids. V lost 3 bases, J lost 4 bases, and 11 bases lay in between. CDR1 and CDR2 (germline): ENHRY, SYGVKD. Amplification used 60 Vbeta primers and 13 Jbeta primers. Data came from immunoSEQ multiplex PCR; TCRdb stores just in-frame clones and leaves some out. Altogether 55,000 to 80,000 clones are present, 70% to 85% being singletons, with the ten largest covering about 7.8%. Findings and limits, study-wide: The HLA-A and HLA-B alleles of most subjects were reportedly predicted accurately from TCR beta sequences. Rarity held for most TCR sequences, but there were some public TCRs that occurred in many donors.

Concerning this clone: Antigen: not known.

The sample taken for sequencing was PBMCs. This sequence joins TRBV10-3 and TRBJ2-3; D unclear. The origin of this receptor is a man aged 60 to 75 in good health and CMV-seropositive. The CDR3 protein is CAISENSYSDTQYF. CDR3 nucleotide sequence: TGTGCCATCAGTGAAAATAGTTATTCAGATACGCAGTATTTT.